A single sample is the source of the 20 T cell receptor beta chains below, sequenced in a study of early stage breast cancer tumors. Data came from immunoSEQ multiplex PCR; TCRdb stores just in-frame clones and leaves some out. The sample records about 30,000 clones, 55% to 75% being singletons. Sequenced: blood. These receptors all stem from a person between 50 and 60 years old with breast cancer.

This clone appeared a single time. The chain carries TRBV4-2 and TRBJ2-5; 13 bases are shared with TRBD2. There are 18 residues in the CDR3. Germline V CDR1 and CDR2: LGHNA, YNFKEQ. With 4 bases clipped from V and 2 bases from J, the junction kept 10 bases outside the gene matches. The CDR3 DNA follows: TGTGCCAGCAGCCTCTTTAGCCGGGGACTAGCGGGACAAGAGACCCAGTACTTC. Its translation is CASSLFSRGLAGQETQYF.

The chain joins TRBV7-9 to TRBJ2-1; D possibly uses TRBD1 or TRBD2 (5 bases each). CDR1 is SEHNR, CDR2 FQNEAQ, per germline (reference sequence). V lost 1 base and J 16 bases, leaving 20 bases between the germline ends. The CDR3 has 14 residues. This CDR3 is CASSLDARRDGDFF. The CDR3 DNA reads as TGTGCCAGCAGCTTAGATGCCCGACGGGACGGCGACTTCTTC.

The rearrangement links TRBV7-3 to TRBJ2-1, with D perhaps matching TRBD2 (7 bases). The germline CDR1 and CDR2 sequences are SGHTA and FQGTGA. The CDR3 sequence is 16 residues long. V lost 5 bases and J lost 4, with 18 bases in between. The CDR3: CASSLIGGVRYNEQFF. CDR3 coding DNA: TGTGCCAGCAGCCTAATAGGGGGGGTAAGGTACAATGAGCAGTTCTTC.

The chain has TRBV5-1 and TRBJ2-3; no clear D. The CDR3 is 14 amino acids. CDR1 SGHRS and CDR2 YFSETQ come from the germline V gene. Trimming pared 4 bases from V and 3 bases from J, leaving 12 bases between. The CDR3 is CASSISGETDTQYF. CDR3 DNA: TGCGCCAGCAGCATCTCTGGAGAAACAGATACGCAGTATTTT.

The chain uses TRBV2 and TRBJ1-2, with D tentatively TRBD1 (6 bases). The CDR3 runs to 13 residues. The V end was cut by 8 bases, the J end by 4 bases, with 14 bases between. CDR1 and CDR2 from the germline V gene are SNHLY and FYNNEI. In DNA form, the CDR3 reads TGTGCCAGCGAATCAGGGGATCTCTATGGCTACACCTTC. It specifies CASESGDLYGYTF.

The chain has TRBV30 and TRBJ2-1, with 8 bases lining up with TRBD2. The CDR3 extends over 14 amino acids. The J segment lost 9 bases and the V segment lost 0 bases, leaving 7 bases of the junction unmatched. Germline CDR1 GTSNPN, CDR2 SVGIG (reference sequence). This CDR3 reads CAWSVAGVWGEQFF. As DNA, the CDR3 is TGTGCCTGGAGTGTAGCGGGAGTCTGGGGTGAGCAGTTCTTC.

This clone was observed a handful of times. The chain couples TRBV5-4 to TRBJ2-3, with 7 bases lining up with TRBD2. V dropped 0 bases and J dropped 6; count of bases not matched to a gene: 1. Per germline, CDR1 SGHNT and CDR2 YYREEE (reference sequence). The CDR3 has 13 amino acids. The CDR3 reads CASSLAGGDTQYF. Here the CDR3 DNA reads TGTGCCAGCAGCTTGGCCGGGGGGGATACGCAGTATTTT. The full variable domain, completed using reference TRBV5-4 and TRBJ2-3, is ETGVTQSPTHLIKTRGQQVTLRCSSQSGHNTVSWYQQALGQGPQFIFQYYREEENGRGNFPPRFSGLQFPNYSSELNVNALELDDSALYLCASSLAGGDTQYFGPGTRLTVL.

This clone showed up just once. The chain employs TRBV6-1 and TRBJ1-4; D might be TRBD1 (5 bases). The V and J ends lost 3 bases and 7 bases respectively, with 15 bases between them. From germline, CDR1 is MNHNS and CDR2 SASEGT. The CDR3 is 15 amino acids. The CDR3 loop is CASSDTRGGIEKLFF. Written as DNA, the CDR3 is TGTGCCAGCAGTGATACAAGGGGCGGAATTGAAAAACTGTTTTTT.

This chain connects TRBV5-1 to TRBJ2-1, with D uncertain. Germline assignment: CDR1 SGHRS and CDR2 YFSETQ. Trimming left V 5 bases short and J 0 bases short, with 9 bases between. The CDR3 sequence is 14 residues long. CDR3 residues: CASRSRSSYNEQFF. The CDR3 DNA follows: TGCGCCAGCAGATCTAGGAGCTCCTACAATGAGCAGTTCTTC.

This clone was seen more than once but under ten times. V gene TRBV7-9 combines with J gene TRBJ2-4, with 8 nucleotides matching TRBD2. Germline CDR1 SEHNR, CDR2 FQNEAQ (reference sequence). The CDR3 is made up of 15 amino acids. V was clipped by 6 bases and J by 6 bases; unmatched bases: 10. The CDR3 DNA follows: TGTGCCAGCAGTTTTAGCGGGGCCAGGGGAAACATTCAGTACTTC. Its protein is CASSFSGARGNIQYF.

The V call is TRBV4-1, the J call TRBJ2-3; 10 bases line up with TRBD1. Looked up from germline, CDR1 is MGHRA and CDR2 is YSYEKL. The CDR3 consists of 15 residues. Trimming took 3 bases from V and 4 from J; bases not matched to a gene: 4. This chain's CDR3 is CASSQRDRGPDTQYF. The CDR3 region has the DNA TGCGCCAGCAGCCAGAGGGACAGGGGACCAGATACGCAGTATTTT.

The CDR3 sequence: CASSVRTGRNMNTEAFF. The CDR3 DNA follows: TGTGCCAGCAGTGTCCGGACAGGAAGGAACATGAACACTGAAGCTTTCTTT. The genes are TRBV6-1 and TRBJ1-1; 7 bases line up with TRBD1. CDR1 and CDR2 (germline): MNHNS, SASEGT. The CDR3 has 17 amino acids. J lost 0 bases, V lost 4 bases, and 11 bases had no gene match.

The rearrangement links TRBV2 to TRBJ2-7; maybe TRBD2 (5 bases). Trimming cost V 4 bases and J 0 bases, with 10 bases left between them. Per the germline V gene, CDR1 is SNHLY and CDR2 is FYNNEI. CDR3 length: 14 residues. CDR3 protein: CASSAERISYEQYF. CDR3 coding DNA: TGTGCCAGCAGTGCCGAGCGGATCTCCTACGAGCAGTACTTC.

This clone has only a few counts. The chain uses TRBV6-6 and TRBJ1-2; D gene ambiguous. Germline CDR1 reads MNHNY; CDR2 reads SVGAGI (reference sequence). The CDR3 consists of 15 residues. Trimming removed 2 bases from V and 6 bases from J, with 16 bases in between. As DNA, the CDR3 is TGTGCCAGCAGTTACGTGGGGTACCCCCCGGATGGCTACACCTTC. Residues: CASSYVGYPPDGYTF.

The chain has TRBV20-1 and TRBJ2-7, with TRBD1 as a possible D gene (5 bases). The CDR3 is 11 residues long. Germline CDR1 DFQATT, CDR2 SNEGSKA (reference sequence). V was trimmed by 5 bases and J by 4 bases, leaving 9 bases between them. Here the CDR3 DNA reads TGCAGTGCTGTGGACAAGTACGAGCAGTACTTC. Protein sequence: CSAVDKYEQYF.

The chain has TRBV9 and TRBJ1-1; D call uncertain. Trimming removed 0 bases from V and 6 bases from J, with 9 bases in between. The germline V gene has CDR1 SGDLS and CDR2 YYNGEE. The CDR3 has 13 residues. The CDR3: CASSVGGSPEAFF. The CDR3 DNA follows: TGTGCCAGCAGCGTAGGGGGATCCCCTGAAGCTTTCTTT. The variable domain in full, with the rest retrieved from reference TRBV9 and TRBJ1-1, is DSGVTQTPKHLITATGQRVTLRCSPRSGDLSVYWYQQSLDQGLQFLIQYYNGEERAKGNILERFSAQQFPDLHSELNLSSLELGDSALYFCASSVGGSPEAFFGQGTRLTVV.

The V call is TRBV21-1, the J call TRBJ2-5. TRBV21-1 is a recognized pseudogene. The CDR3 contains 12 residues. CDR3 in amino acids: CASNKWEETQYF. The CDR3 nucleotides are TGTGCCAGCAACAAATGGGAAGAGACCCAGTACTTC.

The CDR3 here is CASSFRTGELFF. Here the CDR3 DNA reads TGTGCCAGCAGCTTCAGGACCGGGGAGCTGTTTTTT. J is TRBJ2-2 and V is TRBV11-3; D ambiguous. The CDR3 is 12 residues long. Germline V lookup: CDR1 SGHNT, CDR2 YENEEA. V was trimmed by 3 bases and J by 5 bases, leaving 4 bases between them.

The chain recombines TRBV13 with TRBJ2-2, with TRBD2 matching over 11 bases. Trimming took 4 bases from V and 7 from J; bases not matched to a gene: 8. From germline, CDR1 is PRHDT and CDR2 FYEKMQ (reference sequence). This CDR3 spans 16 amino acids. CDR3 protein: CASSSGLAERGGELFF. In DNA form, the CDR3 reads TGTGCCAGCAGCTCGGGACTAGCGGAAAGGGGCGGGGAGCTGTTTTTT.

The genes are TRBV7-8 and TRBJ2-5, with D perhaps matching TRBD2 (7 bases). Germline-derived CDR1 and CDR2 are SGHVS and FQNEAQ. Trimming stripped 1 base from V and 5 bases from J, with 14 bases between. This CDR3 contains 15 residues. The CDR3 DNA reads as TGTGCCAGCAGCTTAGGGGAGGGGGAATGGGAGACCCAGTACTTC. Translating gives CASSLGEGEWETQYF.